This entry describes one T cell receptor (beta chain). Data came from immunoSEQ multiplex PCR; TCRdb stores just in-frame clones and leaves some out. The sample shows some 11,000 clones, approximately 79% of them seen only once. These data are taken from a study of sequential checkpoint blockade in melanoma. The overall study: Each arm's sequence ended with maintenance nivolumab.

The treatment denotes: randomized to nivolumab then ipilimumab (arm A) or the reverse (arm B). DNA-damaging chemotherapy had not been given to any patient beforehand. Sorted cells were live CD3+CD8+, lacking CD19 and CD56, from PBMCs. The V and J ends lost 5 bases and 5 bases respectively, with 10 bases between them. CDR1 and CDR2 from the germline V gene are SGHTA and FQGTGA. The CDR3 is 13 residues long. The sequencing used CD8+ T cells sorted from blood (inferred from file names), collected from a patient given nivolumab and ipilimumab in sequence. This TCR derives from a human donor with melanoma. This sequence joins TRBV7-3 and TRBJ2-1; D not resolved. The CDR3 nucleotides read TGTGCCAGCAGCCTTCAGTACCACAATGAGCAGTTCTTC. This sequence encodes CASSLQYHNEQFF.